Given below is one T cell receptor beta chain in context. The sample belongs to a study of blood T cell repertoires in COVID-19. TCRdb's table, derived via immunoSEQ multiplex PCR, lists solely in-frame clones and lacks some. The table records a few hundred thousand clones, roughly nine tenths of them present only once. V lost 5 bases, J lost 1 base, and 8 bases stayed unmatched. Per germline, CDR1 MDHEN and CDR2 SYDVKM. This CDR3 is 16 amino acids long. Material for sequencing was PBMCs or T cells enriched from blood (not recorded which). The rearrangement joins TRBV28 to TRBJ1-5, with 7 bases matching TRBD1. The TCR originated in a woman aged 25 to 39 who had recovered from COVID-19. The CDR3 region has the DNA TGTGCCAGCAGTCAGACAGGGATCGGGAGCAATCAGCCCCAGCATTTT. As protein: CASSQTGIGSNQPQHF. Using reference TRBV28 and TRBJ1-5 for the parts outside the CDR3, the full variable domain is DVKVTQSSRYLVKRTGEKVFLECVQDMDHENMFWYRQDPGLGLRLIYFSYDVKMKEKGDIPEGYSVSREKKERFSLILESASTNQTSMYLCASSQTGIGSNQPQHFGDGTRLSIL.